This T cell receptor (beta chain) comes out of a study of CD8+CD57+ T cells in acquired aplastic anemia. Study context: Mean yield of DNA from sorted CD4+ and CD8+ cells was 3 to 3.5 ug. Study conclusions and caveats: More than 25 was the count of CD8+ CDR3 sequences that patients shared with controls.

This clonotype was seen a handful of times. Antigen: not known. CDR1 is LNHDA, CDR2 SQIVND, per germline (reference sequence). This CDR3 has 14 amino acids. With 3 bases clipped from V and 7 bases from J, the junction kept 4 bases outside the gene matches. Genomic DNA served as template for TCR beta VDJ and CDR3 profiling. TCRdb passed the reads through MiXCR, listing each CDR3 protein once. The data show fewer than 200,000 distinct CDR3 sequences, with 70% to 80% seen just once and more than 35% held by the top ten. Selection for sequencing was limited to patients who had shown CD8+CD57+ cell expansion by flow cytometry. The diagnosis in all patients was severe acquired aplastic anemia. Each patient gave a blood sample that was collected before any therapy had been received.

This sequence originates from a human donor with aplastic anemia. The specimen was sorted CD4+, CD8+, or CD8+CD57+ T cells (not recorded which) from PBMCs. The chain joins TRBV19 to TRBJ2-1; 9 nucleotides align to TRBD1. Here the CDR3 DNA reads TGTGCCAGTAGTATCGGGACAGGGCCGAATGAGCAGTTCTTC. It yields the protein CASSIGTGPNEQFF.